One and the same sample provided the 23 T cell receptor beta chains below, sequenced in a study of OX40 agonist ivuxolimab in advanced cancers. Produced via immunoSEQ multiplex PCR; TCRdb's table is partial and in-frame only. The repertoire has roughly 73,000 clones, 85% to 90% of them found once; the top ten carry less than 3%. The sequencing here drew on CD4+ or CD8+ T cells sorted from blood, taken in a trial of the OX40 agonist ivuxolimab. The receptors come from an adult with an advanced solid tumor such as melanoma, head and neck, liver or kidney cancer.

CDR3 sequence: CASSDPGLAPSYNEQFF. The CDR3, as DNA: TGCGCCAGCAGTGACCCCGGACTAGCGCCCTCCTACAATGAGCAGTTCTTC. The J gene is TRBJ2-1, the V gene TRBV10-1, with TRBD2 matching 9 bases. This CDR3 has 17 amino acids. V shed 3 bases and J 0 bases; nucleotides not matched to a gene: 6. CDR1 WNHNN and CDR2 SYGVQD come from the germline V gene (reference sequence).

The chain joins TRBV2 to TRBJ2-5, with 10 bases fitting TRBD2. This CDR3 region has 13 residues. Germline trimming cut 7 bases from V and 7 bases from J; bases unmatched to any gene: 6. Germline V lookup: CDR1 SNHLY, CDR2 FYNNEI. The chain's CDR3 is CASILAGGGTQYF. The CDR3 DNA is TGTGCCAGCATCTTAGCGGGGGGTGGGACCCAGTACTTC.

The V gene is TRBV19, the J gene TRBJ1-2; 7 nucleotides match TRBD1. The CDR3 has 14 amino acids. Germline V lookup: CDR1 LNHDA, CDR2 SQIVND (reference sequence). Losses at the gene ends were 2 bases for V and 4 bases for J; bases not matched to a gene: 4. CDR3: CASSIRAGGYGYTF. Here the CDR3 DNA reads TGTGCCAGTAGTATAAGGGCAGGGGGCTATGGCTACACCTTC.

The chain recombines TRBV11-3 with TRBJ2-7; D could derive from TRBD1 or TRBD2 (6 bases each). V was cut by 4 bases and J by 2 bases, with 24 bases left in between. This CDR3 is built from 18 residues. CDR1 is SGHNT and CDR2 is YENEEA in the germline V gene. The CDR3 region is CASSSTLPGGLGPYEQYF. For the CDR3, the DNA is TGTGCCAGCAGCTCAACCCTCCCTGGGGGGCTGGGCCCCTACGAGCAGTACTTC.

This CDR3 is CASRERGRATNGYTF. CDR3 in DNA: TGTGCCAGCAGGGAGAGGGGGCGCGCCACAAATGGCTACACCTTC. The chain is built from TRBV28 and TRBJ1-2, with 7 bases identical to TRBD1. Trimming removed 6 bases from V and 6 bases from J; junction bases left unmatched: 13. The CDR3 is 15 residues long. Germline V gives CDR1 MDHEN, CDR2 SYDVKM.

J is TRBJ1-1 and V is TRBV19; unclear D gene. The CDR3 runs 11 residues. CDR1 is LNHDA and CDR2 is SQIVND in the germline V gene (reference sequence). V gave up 2 bases and J gave up 8 bases, with 6 bases separating them. CDR3 bases: TGTGCCAGTAGTATAAAGCGGGAAGCTTTCTTT. Its protein is CASSIKREAFF.

This clone was found a few times. The V and J genes are TRBV7-2 and TRBJ2-3; D not resolved. Germline assignment: CDR1 SGHTA and CDR2 FQGNSA. The CDR3 extends over 12 amino acids. The V and J ends lost 8 bases and 4 bases respectively, with 10 bases between them. CDR3 protein: CASAALADTQYF. DNA of the CDR3: TGTGCCAGCGCCGCCCTGGCAGATACGCAGTATTTT.

The genes are TRBV4-2 and TRBJ2-7, with TRBD1 identical over 9 bases. This CDR3 is built from 18 residues. In germline, CDR1 is LGHNA, CDR2 YNFKEQ. Trimming took 3 bases from V and 3 from J; bases not matched to a gene: 15. The CDR3 DNA follows: TGTGCCAGCAGCCAGAGGTTCACAGGGGGCCCTATAATCTACGAGCAGTACTTC. It specifies CASSQRFTGGPIIYEQYF.

This sequence joins TRBV5-1 and TRBJ1-1, with D uncertain. There are 11 residues in the CDR3. The V and J ends lost 8 bases and 1 base respectively, with 6 bases between them. Germline V gives CDR1 SGHRS, CDR2 YFSETQ. The CDR3 coding sequence is TGCGCCAGTGTTGCGAACACTGAAGCTTTCTTT. Its translation is CASVANTEAFF. Supplemented by reference TRBV5-1 and TRBJ1-1, the full variable domain reads KAGVTQTPRYLIKTRGQQVTLSCSPISGHRSVSWYQQTPGQGLQFLFEYFSETQRNKGNFPGRFSGRQFSNSRSEMNVSTLELGDSALYLCASVANTEAFFGQGTRLTVV.

This chain uses TRBV11-2 with TRBJ2-4; no definite D call. The CDR3 has 18 amino acids. The germline V gene encodes CDR1 SGHAT and CDR2 FQNNGV. The germline V and J ends were trimmed by 1 base and 0 bases, with 16 bases remaining between them. The CDR3 spells CASSLVFLLRLAKNIQYF. The CDR3 nucleotides are TGTGCCAGCAGCTTAGTTTTTCTGTTGCGACTAGCCAAAAACATTCAGTACTTC.

The DNA of the CDR3 is TGTGCCAGCAGTGGGGACAGGGCTGGAAACACCATATATTTT. Its translation: CASSGDRAGNTIYF. The chain carries TRBV2 and TRBJ1-3, with 9 bases that match TRBD1. Germline assignment: CDR1 SNHLY and CDR2 FYNNEI. The CDR3 covers 14 residues. Unmatched junction bases numbered 0, after V lost 4 bases and J lost 2 bases.

The chain carries TRBV14 and TRBJ2-2, with unresolved D. Trimming took off 1 base at V and 7 bases at J, with 10 bases between the two ends. The CDR3 contains 14 residues. Per the germline V gene, CDR1 is SGHDN and CDR2 is FVKESK. CDR3 region: CASSQVFPGGELFF. The CDR3 DNA reads as TGTGCCAGCAGCCAAGTTTTCCCGGGCGGGGAGCTGTTTTTT.

The chain carries TRBV19 and TRBJ2-5; 7 positions agree with TRBD2. J lost 2 bases, V lost 3 bases, and 6 bases had no gene match. The germline CDR1 and CDR2 sequences are LNHDA and SQIVND (reference sequence). CDR3 size: 15 residues. The CDR3 reads CASSIGGGEQETQYF. As DNA, the CDR3 is TGTGCCAGTAGTATCGGCGGGGGAGAACAAGAGACCCAGTACTTC. The complete variable domain, with remaining parts taken from reference TRBV19 and TRBJ2-5, reads DGGITQSPKYLFRKEGQNVTLSCEQNLNHDAMYWYRQDPGQGLRLIYYSQIVNDFQKGDIAEGYSVSREKKESFPLTVTSAQKNPTAFYLCASSIGGGEQETQYFGPGTRLLVL.

The CDR3 nucleotides read TGCGCCAGCAGCTTGGGGTTGGCGGGTGACTACAATGAGCAGTTCTTC. It is translated as CASSLGLAGDYNEQFF. The genes are TRBV5-1 and TRBJ2-1; tentatively, D is TRBD2 (5 bases). The CDR3 runs 16 residues. CDR1 is SGHRS, CDR2 YFSETQ, per germline. With 0 bases removed from V and 3 bases from J, the gap between germline ends came to 13 bases.

The V and J genes are TRBV19 and TRBJ2-3, with D possibly TRBD2 on 5 matching bases. The germline CDR1 and CDR2 sequences are LNHDA and SQIVND (reference sequence). The CDR3 has 10 amino acids. V was pared by 10 bases and J by 5 bases, with 7 bases between. In DNA, the CDR3 is TGTGCCATAGGGAGAGATACGCAGTATTTT. Protein product: CAIGRDTQYF.

The chain combines TRBV6-1 with TRBJ1-2; D remains ambiguous. The CDR3 extends over 15 amino acids. The germline CDR1 and CDR2 sequences are MNHNS and SASEGT. V was cut by 5 bases and J by 2 bases, with 15 bases left in between. The CDR3 protein is CASSFRTFSNYGYTF. Here the CDR3 DNA reads TGTGCCAGCAGTTTCCGGACCTTTAGCAACTATGGCTACACCTTC.

This chain uses TRBV7-9 with TRBJ2-5, with D hard to call. The J call may be faulty, since TRBJ2-7 better matches the DNA end. Germline assignment: CDR1 SEHNR and CDR2 FQNEAQ (reference sequence). This CDR3 spans 12 amino acids. The DNA of the CDR3 is TGTGCCAGCAGTGGACCCTCCTACGAGCAGTACTTC. Protein: CASSGPSYEQYF.

In the case of this clone: At the DNA level, this CDR3 is encoded by other sequences in the same sample as well. V usage is TRBV7-8 and J usage is TRBJ2-2, with 10 bases lining up with TRBD1. The CDR3 consists of 16 residues. The junction had 8 bases not matched to a gene; V was cut back by 3 bases and J by 7 bases. Germline values: CDR1 SGHVS, CDR2 FQNEAQ. This CDR3 reads CASSFNRQGAGGELFF. CDR3 DNA sequence: TGTGCCAGCAGCTTCAATCGACAGGGGGCGGGCGGGGAGCTGTTTTTT.

This chain links TRBV19 with TRBJ1-2, with no clear D. CDR3 length: 17 residues. Per the germline V gene, CDR1 is LNHDA and CDR2 is SQIVND (reference sequence). Trimming removed 4 bases at V and 8 bases at J, with 26 bases between. The CDR3 DNA reads TGTGCCAGTAGTACCAGACAAGGGTGGGCACCTCTCGGGGGCTACACCTTC. This sequence encodes CASSTRQGWAPLGGYTF. The full variable domain, in which reference TRBV19 and TRBJ1-2 provide the parts outside the CDR3, is DGGITQSPKYLFRKEGQNVTLSCEQNLNHDAMYWYRQDPGQGLRLIYYSQIVNDFQKGDIAEGYSVSREKKESFPLTVTSAQKNPTAFYLCASSTRQGWAPLGGYTFGSGTRLTVV.

The chain carries TRBV6-1 and TRBJ1-2; TRBD1 matches at 11 bases. Germline V gives CDR1 MNHNS, CDR2 SASEGT. The CDR3 has 15 residues. V lost 7 bases, J lost 5 bases, and 9 bases stayed unmatched. CDR3 DNA sequence: TGTGCCAGCACTGTCGGACAGGGGGCTTCTTATGGCTACACCTTC. Amino acid sequence: CASTVGQGASYGYTF.

The chain links TRBV5-1 to TRBJ2-3; maybe TRBD2 (5 bases). The CDR3 runs 14 residues. Germline-derived CDR1 and CDR2 are SGHRS and YFSETQ. The V gene lost 2 bases and the J gene lost 5 bases, with 12 bases spanning the gap. In nucleotides, the CDR3 is TGCGCCAGCAGCTTTTTTAGCGCCAAAGATACGCAGTATTTT. It yields the protein CASSFFSAKDTQYF.

The chain carries TRBV5-1 and TRBJ2-7; 10 bases map to TRBD1. Germline-derived CDR1 and CDR2 are SGHRS and YFSETQ. With 2 bases clipped from V and 8 bases from J, the junction kept 10 bases outside the gene matches. This CDR3 has 15 residues. CDR3 nucleotide sequence: TGCGCCAGCAGCTTTACCGGGACAGGGGAAGATCAGCAGTACTTC. It specifies CASSFTGTGEDQQYF.

The chain links TRBV4-2 to TRBJ2-3, with 8 bases lining up with TRBD1. The ends lost 1 base at V and 2 bases at J; junction bases unmatched: 5. The CDR3 contains 16 residues. Germline V gene lookup returns CDR1 LGHNA and CDR2 YNFKEQ. The CDR3 protein is CASSQVTGGSTDTQYF. The CDR3 nucleotides are TGTGCCAGCAGCCAAGTTACAGGGGGATCCACAGATACGCAGTATTTT.